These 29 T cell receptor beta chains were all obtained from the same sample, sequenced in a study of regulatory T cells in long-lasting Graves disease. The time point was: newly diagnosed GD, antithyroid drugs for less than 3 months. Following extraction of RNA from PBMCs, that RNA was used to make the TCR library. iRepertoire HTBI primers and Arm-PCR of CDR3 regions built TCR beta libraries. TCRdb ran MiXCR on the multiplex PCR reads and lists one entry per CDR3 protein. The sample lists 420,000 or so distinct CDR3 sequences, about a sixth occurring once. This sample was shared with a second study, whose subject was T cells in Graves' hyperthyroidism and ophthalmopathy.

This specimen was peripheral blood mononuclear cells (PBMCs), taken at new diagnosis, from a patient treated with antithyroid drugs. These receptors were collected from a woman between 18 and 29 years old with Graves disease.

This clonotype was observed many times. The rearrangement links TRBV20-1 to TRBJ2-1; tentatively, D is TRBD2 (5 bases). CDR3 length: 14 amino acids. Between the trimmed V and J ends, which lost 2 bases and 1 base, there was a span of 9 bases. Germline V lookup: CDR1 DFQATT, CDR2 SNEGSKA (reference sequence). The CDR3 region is CSARSRGSYNEQFF. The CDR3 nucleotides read TGCAGTGCTAGATCTAGAGGGTCCTACAATGAGCAGTTCTTC.

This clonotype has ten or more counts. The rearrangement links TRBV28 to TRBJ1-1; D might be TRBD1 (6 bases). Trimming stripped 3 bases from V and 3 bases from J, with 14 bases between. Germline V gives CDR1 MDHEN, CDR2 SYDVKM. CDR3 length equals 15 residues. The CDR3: CASSFPGKGDTEAFF. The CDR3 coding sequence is TGTGCCAGCAGTTTCCCGGGCAAGGGGGACACTGAAGCTTTCTTT.

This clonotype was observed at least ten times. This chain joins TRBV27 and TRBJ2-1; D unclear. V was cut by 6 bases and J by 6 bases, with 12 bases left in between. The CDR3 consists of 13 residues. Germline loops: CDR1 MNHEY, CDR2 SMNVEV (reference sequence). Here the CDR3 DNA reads TGTGCCAGCAGCCCCCTATCTCTCAATGAGCAGTTCTTC. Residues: CASSPLSLNEQFF.

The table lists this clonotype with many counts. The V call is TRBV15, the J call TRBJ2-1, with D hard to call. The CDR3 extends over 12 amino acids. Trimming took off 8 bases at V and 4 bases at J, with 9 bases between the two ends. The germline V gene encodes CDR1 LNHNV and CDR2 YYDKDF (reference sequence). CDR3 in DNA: TGTGCCACCGGTACGTCTTACAATGAGCAGTTCTTC. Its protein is CATGTSYNEQFF.

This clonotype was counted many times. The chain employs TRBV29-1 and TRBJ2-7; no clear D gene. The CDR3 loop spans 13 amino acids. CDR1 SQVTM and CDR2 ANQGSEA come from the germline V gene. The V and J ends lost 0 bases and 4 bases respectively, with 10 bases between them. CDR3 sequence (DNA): TGCAGCGTTGAAGATGGGCAGGCTTACGAGCAGTACTTC. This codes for CSVEDGQAYEQYF.

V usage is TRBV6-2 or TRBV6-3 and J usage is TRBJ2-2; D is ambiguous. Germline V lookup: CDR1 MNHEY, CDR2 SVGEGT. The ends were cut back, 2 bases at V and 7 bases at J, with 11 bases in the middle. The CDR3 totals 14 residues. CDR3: CASSYRTGDGELFF. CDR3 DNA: TGTGCCAGCAGTTACCGAACCGGTGACGGGGAGCTGTTTTTT.

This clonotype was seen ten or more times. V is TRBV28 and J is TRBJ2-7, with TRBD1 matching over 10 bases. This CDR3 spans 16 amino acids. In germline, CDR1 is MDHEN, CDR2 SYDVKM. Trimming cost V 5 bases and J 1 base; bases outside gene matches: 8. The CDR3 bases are TGTGCCAGCAGTCCCCAACCGGGACAGGGGTCCTACGAGCAGTACTTC. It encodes CASSPQPGQGSYEQYF.

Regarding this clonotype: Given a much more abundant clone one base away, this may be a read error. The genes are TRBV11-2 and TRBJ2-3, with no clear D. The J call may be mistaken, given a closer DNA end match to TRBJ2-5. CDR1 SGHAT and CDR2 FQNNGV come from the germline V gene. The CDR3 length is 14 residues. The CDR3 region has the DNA TGTGCCATCAGCTCAATCGTCGTGTCGGAGACCCAGTACTTC. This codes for CAISSIVVSETQYF.

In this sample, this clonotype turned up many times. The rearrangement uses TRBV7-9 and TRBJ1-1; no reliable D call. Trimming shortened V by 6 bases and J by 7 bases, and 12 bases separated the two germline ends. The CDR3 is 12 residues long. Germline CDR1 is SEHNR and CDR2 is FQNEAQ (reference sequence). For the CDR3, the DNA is TGTGCCAGCAGTACCTTTAAGGTTGAAGCTTTCTTT. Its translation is CASSTFKVEAFF. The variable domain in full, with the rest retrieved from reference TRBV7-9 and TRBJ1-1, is DTGVSQNPRHKITKRGQNVTFRCDPISEHNRLYWYRQTLGQGPEFLTYFQNEAQLEKSRLLSDRFSAERPKGSFSTLEIQRTEQGDSAMYLCASSTFKVEAFFGQGTRLTVV.

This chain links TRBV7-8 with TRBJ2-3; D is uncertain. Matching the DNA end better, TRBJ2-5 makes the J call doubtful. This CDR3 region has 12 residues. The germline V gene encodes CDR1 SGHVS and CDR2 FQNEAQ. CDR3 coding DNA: TGTGCCAGCAGAACTAAAGGAGAGACCCAGTACTTC. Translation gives CASRTKGETQYF.

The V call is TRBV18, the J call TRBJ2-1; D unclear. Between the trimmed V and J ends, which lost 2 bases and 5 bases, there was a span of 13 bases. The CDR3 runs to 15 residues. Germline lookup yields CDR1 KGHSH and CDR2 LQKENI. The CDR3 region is CASSPRATINNEQFF. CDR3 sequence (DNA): TGTGCCAGCTCACCAAGGGCTACAATAAACAATGAGCAGTTCTTC.

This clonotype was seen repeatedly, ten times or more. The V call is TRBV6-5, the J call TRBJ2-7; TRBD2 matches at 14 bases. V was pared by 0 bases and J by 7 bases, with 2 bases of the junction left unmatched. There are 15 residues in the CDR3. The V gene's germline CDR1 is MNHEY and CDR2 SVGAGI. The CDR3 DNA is TGTGCCAGCAGTTACTCGACTAGCGGGAGGGAAGAGCAGTACTTC. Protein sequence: CASSYSTSGREEQYF.

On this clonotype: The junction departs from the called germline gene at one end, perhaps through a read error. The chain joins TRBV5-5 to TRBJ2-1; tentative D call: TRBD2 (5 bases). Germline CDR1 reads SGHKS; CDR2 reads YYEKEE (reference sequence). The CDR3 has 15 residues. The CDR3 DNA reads TGTGCCAGCAGTCAGGACTCCCCCTCCTACAATGAGCGGTTCTTC. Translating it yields CASSQDSPSYNERFF. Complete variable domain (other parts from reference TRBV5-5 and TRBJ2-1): DAGVTQSPTHLIKTRGQQVTLRCSPISGHKSVSWYQQVLGQGPQFIFQYYEKEERGRGNFPDRFSARQFPNYSSELNVNALLLGDSALYLCASSQDSPSYNERFFGPGTRLTVL.

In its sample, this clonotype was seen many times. CDR3: CASSFEGQSAPQHF. CDR3 coding DNA: TGTGCCAGCAGTTTTGAGGGGCAATCAGCGCCCCAGCATTTT. The V gene is TRBV28, the J gene TRBJ1-5; weak D call: TRBD1 (5 bases). Germline CDR1 MDHEN, CDR2 SYDVKM. The V and J ends lost 3 bases and 9 bases respectively, with 15 bases between them. The CDR3 is made up of 14 amino acids.

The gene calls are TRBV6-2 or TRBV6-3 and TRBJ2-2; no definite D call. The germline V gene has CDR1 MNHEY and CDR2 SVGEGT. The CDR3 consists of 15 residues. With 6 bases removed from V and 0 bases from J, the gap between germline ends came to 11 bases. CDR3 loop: CASRIDVSNTGELFF. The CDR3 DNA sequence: TGTGCCAGCAGGATAGACGTATCGAACACCGGGGAGCTGTTTTTT.

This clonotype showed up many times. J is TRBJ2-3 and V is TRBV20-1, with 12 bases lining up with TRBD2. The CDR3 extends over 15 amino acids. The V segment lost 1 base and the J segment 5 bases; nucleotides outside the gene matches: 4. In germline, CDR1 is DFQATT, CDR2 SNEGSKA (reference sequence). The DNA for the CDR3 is TGCAGTGCTAGAGGACTAGCGGGAGTCGTAGATACGCAGTATTTT. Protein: CSARGLAGVVDTQYF.

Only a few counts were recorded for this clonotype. The CDR3 DNA sequence: TGTGCCAGTAGTATGATAGTCTCCTACAATGAGCAGTTCTTC. It yields the protein CASSMIVSYNEQFF. The chain uses TRBV19 and TRBJ2-1, with D unresolved. This CDR3 spans 14 amino acids. Germline CDR1 is LNHDA and CDR2 is SQIVND (reference sequence). The V and J ends lost 3 bases and 0 bases respectively, with 6 bases between them.

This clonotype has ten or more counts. The CDR3 nucleotides read TGTGCCAGCAGTTTAACCCTTAGCGGATCTAGCACAGATACGCAGTATTTT. Protein product: CASSLTLSGSSTDTQYF. The chain carries TRBV12-3 or TRBV12-4 and TRBJ2-3; D is perhaps TRBD2 (6 bases). The CDR3 length is 17 residues. V lost 2 bases and J lost 0, with 15 bases in between.

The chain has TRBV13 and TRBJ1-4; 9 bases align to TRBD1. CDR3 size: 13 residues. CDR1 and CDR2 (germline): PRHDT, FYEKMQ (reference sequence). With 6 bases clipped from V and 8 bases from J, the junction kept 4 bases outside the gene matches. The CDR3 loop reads CASRKTGGEKLFF. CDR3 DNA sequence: TGTGCCAGCAGGAAGACAGGGGGAGAAAAACTGTTTTTT.

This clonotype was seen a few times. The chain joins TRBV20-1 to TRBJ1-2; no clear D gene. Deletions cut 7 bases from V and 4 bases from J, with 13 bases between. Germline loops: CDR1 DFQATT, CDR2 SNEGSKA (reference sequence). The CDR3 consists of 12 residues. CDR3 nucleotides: TGCAGTGTCCTCCGCCTGCTCTATGGCTACACCTTC. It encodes CSVLRLLYGYTF.

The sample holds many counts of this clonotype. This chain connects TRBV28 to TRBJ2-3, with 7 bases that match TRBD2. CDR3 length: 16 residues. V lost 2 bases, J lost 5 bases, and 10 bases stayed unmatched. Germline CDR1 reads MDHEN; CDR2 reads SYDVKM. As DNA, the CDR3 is TGTGCCAGCAGTTTACTCGCGGGGGAGGGAAAAGATACGCAGTATTTT. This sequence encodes CASSLLAGEGKDTQYF.

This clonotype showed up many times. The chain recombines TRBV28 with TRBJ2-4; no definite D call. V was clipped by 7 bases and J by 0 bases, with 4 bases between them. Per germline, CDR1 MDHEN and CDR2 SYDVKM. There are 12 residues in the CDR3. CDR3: CASTGAKNIQYF. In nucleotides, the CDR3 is TGTGCCAGCACAGGAGCCAAAAACATTCAGTACTTC. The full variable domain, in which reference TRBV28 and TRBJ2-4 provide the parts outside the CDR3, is DVKVTQSSRYLVKRTGEKVFLECVQDMDHENMFWYRQDPGLGLRLIYFSYDVKMKEKGDIPEGYSVSREKKERFSLILESASTNQTSMYLCASTGAKNIQYFGAGTRLSVL.

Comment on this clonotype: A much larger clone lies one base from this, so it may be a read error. CDR3 DNA sequence: TGTGCCAGCAGCCACGGTGAAATTAGCACAGATACGCGGTATTTT. Translated, it gives CASSHGEISTDTRYF. The rearrangement joins TRBV7-2 to TRBJ2-3; D unresolved. Germline assignment: CDR1 SGHTA and CDR2 FQGNSA. The CDR3 sequence is 15 residues long.

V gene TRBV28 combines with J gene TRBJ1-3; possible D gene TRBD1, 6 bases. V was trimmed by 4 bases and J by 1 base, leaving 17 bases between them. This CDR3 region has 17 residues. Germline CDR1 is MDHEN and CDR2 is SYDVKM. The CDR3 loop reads CASSSPPGGGSGNTIYF. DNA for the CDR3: TGTGCCAGCAGTTCCCCCCCCGGGGGCGGATCTGGAAACACCATATATTTT. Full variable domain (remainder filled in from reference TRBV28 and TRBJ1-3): DVKVTQSSRYLVKRTGEKVFLECVQDMDHENMFWYRQDPGLGLRLIYFSYDVKMKEKGDIPEGYSVSREKKERFSLILESASTNQTSMYLCASSSPPGGGSGNTIYFGEGSWLTVV.

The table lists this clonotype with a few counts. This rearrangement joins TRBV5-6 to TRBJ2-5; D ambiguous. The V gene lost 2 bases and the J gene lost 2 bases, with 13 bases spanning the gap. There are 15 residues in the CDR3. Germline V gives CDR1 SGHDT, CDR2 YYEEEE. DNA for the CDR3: TGTGCCAGCAGCTTCGGATTTTTTACGCAAGAGACCCAGTACTTC. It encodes CASSFGFFTQETQYF.

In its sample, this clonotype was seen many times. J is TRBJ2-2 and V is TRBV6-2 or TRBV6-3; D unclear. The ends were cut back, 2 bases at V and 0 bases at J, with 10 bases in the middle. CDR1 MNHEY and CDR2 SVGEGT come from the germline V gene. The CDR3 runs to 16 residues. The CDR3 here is CASSYVSFSNTGELFF. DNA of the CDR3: TGTGCCAGCAGTTACGTTTCCTTCTCGAACACCGGGGAGCTGTTTTTT.

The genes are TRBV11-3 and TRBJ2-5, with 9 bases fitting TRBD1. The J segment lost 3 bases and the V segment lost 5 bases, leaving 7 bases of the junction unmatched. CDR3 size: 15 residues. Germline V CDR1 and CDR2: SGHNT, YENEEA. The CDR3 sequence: CASSKRDRVKETQYF. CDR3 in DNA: TGTGCCAGCAGCAAACGGGACAGGGTAAAAGAGACCCAGTACTTC.

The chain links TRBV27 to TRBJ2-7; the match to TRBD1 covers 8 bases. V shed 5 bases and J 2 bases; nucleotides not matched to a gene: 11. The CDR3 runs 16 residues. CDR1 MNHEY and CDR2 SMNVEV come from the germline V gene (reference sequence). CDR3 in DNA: TGTGCCAGCAGTCCCGAGCAGGGGGCGGACCCCTACGAGCAGTACTTC. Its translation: CASSPEQGADPYEQYF.

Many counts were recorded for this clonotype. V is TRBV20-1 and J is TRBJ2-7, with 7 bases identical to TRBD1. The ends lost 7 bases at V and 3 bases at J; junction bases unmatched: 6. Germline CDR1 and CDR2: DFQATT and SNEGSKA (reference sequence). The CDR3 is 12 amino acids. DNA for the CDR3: TGCAGTGTGGGACAGAGAAGCTACGAGCAGTACTTC. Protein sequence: CSVGQRSYEQYF.